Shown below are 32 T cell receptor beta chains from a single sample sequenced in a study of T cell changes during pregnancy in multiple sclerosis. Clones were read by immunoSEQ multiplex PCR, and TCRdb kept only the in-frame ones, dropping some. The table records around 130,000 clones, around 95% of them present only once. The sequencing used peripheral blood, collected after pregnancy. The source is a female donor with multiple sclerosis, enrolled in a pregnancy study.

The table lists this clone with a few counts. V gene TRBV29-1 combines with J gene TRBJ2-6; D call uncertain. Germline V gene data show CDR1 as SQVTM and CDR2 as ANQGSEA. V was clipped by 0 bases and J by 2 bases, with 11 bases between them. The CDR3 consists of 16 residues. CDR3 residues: CSVEESGSTGANVLTF. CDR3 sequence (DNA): TGCAGCGTTGAAGAGTCCGGGTCCACTGGGGCCAACGTCCTGACTTTC.

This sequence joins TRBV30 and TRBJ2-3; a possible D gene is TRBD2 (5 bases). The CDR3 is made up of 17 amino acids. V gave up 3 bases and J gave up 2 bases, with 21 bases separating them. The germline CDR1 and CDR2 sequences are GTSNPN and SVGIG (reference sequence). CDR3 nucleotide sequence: TGTGCCTGGAGGGGGAGCCGGGAACACCAATTCACAGATACGCAGTATTTT. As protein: CAWRGSREHQFTDTQYF.

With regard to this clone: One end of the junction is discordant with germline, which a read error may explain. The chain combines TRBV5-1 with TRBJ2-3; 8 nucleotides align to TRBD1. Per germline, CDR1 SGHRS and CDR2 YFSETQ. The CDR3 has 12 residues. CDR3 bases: TGCGCCAGCAGCTCCGGGACAGGTACGCAGTATTTT. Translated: CASSSGTGTQYF.

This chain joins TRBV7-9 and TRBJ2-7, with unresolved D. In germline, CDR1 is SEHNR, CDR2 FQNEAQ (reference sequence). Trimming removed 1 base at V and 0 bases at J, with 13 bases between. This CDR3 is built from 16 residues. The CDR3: CASSLDTAFSSYEQYF. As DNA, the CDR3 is TGTGCCAGCAGCTTAGATACAGCCTTTAGCTCCTACGAGCAGTACTTC.

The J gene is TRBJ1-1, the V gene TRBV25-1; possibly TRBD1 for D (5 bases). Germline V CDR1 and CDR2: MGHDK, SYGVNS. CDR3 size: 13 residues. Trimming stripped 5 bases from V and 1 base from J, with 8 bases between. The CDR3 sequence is CASSWGENTEAFF. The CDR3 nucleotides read TGTGCCAGCAGTTGGGGGGAGAACACTGAAGCTTTCTTT.

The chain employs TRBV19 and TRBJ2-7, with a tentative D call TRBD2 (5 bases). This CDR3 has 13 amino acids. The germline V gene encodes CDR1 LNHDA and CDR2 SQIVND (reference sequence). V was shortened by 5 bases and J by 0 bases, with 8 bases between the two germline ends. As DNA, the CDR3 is TGTGCCAGTAGTTCGGGATACTCCTACGAGCAGTACTTC. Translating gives CASSSGYSYEQYF.

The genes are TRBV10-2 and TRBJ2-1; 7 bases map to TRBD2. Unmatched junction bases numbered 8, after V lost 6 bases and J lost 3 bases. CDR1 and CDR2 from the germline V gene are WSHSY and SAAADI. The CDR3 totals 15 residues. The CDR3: CASRLKRDYYNEQFF. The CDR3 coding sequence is TGCGCCAGCAGACTCAAGCGGGACTACTACAATGAGCAGTTCTTC.

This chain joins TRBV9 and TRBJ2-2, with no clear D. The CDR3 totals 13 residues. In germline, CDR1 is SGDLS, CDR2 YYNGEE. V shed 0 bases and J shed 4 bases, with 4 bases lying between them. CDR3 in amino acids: CASSVAVTGELFF. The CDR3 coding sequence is TGTGCCAGCAGCGTAGCCGTCACCGGGGAGCTGTTTTTT. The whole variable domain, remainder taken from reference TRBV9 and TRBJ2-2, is DSGVTQTPKHLITATGQRVTLRCSPRSGDLSVYWYQQSLDQGLQFLIQYYNGEERAKGNILERFSAQQFPDLHSELNLSSLELGDSALYFCASSVAVTGELFFGEGSRLTVL.

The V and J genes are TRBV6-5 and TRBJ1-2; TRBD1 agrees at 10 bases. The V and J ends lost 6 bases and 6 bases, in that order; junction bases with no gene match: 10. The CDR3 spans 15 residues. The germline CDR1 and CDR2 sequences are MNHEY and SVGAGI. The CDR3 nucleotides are TGTGCCAGCAGAACCTGGGGACAGGGGAACGATGGCTACACCTTC. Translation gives CASRTWGQGNDGYTF.

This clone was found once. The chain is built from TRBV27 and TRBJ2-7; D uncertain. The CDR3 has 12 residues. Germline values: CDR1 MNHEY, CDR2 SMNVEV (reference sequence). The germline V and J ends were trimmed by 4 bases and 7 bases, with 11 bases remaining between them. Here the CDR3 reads CASSSPKKEQYF. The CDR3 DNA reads TGTGCCAGCAGTTCCCCTAAGAAGGAGCAGTACTTC.

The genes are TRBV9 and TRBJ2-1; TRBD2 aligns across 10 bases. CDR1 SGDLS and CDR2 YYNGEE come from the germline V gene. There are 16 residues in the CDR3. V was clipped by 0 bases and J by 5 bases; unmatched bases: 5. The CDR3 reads CASSVVGLAGDNEQFF. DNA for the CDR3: TGTGCCAGCAGCGTAGTGGGTCTAGCGGGAGACAATGAGCAGTTCTTC.

The CDR3 loop is CASSLGAGGSDTQYF. The CDR3 DNA sequence: TGTGCCAGCAGCTTAGGGGCGGGAGGGTCAGATACGCAGTATTTT. The chain is built from TRBV7-2 and TRBJ2-3; 9 bases map to TRBD2. The CDR3 covers 15 residues. J was trimmed by 4 bases and V by 1 base; bases with no gene match: 3. CDR1 is SGHTA, CDR2 FQGNSA, per germline.

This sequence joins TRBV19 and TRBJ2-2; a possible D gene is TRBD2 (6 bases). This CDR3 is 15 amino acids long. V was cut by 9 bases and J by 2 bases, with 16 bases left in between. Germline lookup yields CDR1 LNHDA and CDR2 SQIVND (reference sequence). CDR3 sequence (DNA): TGTGCCAGCAAGCCCGGGACTCTTAACACCGGGGAGCTGTTTTTT. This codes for CASKPGTLNTGELFF.

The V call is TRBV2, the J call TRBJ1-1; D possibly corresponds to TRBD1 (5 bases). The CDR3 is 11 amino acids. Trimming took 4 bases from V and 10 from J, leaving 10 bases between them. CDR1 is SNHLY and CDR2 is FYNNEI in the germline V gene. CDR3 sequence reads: CASSVGGVAFF. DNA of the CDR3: TGTGCCAGCAGTGTTGGAGGGGTAGCTTTCTTT.

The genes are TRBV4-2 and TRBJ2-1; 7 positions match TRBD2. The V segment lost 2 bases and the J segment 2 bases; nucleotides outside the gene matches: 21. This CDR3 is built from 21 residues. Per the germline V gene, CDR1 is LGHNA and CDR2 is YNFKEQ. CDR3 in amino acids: CASSQLRWGGGRARTYNEQFF. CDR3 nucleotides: TGTGCCAGCAGCCAATTAAGATGGGGTGGTGGGAGGGCCCGCACCTACAATGAGCAGTTCTTC.

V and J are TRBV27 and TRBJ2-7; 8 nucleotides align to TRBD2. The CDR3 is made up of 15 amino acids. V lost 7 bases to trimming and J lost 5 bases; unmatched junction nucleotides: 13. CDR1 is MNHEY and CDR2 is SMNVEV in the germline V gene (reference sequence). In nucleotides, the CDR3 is TGTGCCAGCACCCTGAGCGGGAGTAGTAAGAACGAGCAGTACTTC. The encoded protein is CASTLSGSSKNEQYF.

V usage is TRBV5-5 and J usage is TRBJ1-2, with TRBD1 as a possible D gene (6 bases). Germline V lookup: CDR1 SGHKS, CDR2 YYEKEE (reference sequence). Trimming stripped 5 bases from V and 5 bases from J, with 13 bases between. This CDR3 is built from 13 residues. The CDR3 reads CASRYRVEYGYTF. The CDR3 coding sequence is TGTGCCAGCAGGTACAGGGTCGAGTATGGCTACACCTTC.

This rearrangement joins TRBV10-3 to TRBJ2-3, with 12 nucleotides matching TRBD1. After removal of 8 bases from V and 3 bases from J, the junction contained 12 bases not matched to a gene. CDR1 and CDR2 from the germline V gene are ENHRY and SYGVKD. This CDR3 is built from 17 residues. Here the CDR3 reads CAIGETGTGGTTDTQYF. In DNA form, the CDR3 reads TGTGCCATCGGAGAAACCGGGACAGGGGGCACGACAGATACGCAGTATTTT.

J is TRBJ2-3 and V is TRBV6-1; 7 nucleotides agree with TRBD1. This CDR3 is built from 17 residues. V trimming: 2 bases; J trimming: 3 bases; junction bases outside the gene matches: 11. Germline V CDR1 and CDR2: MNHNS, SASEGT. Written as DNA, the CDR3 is TGTGCCAGCAGTGAATCCGTAGCAGGGGGTTGGACAGATACGCAGTATTTT. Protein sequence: CASSESVAGGWTDTQYF.

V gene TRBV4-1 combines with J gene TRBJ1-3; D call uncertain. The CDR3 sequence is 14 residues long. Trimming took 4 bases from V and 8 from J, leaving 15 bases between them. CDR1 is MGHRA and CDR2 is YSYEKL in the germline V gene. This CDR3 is CASSLSESTDTIYF. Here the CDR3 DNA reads TGCGCCAGCAGCCTATCGGAATCCACAGACACCATATATTTT.

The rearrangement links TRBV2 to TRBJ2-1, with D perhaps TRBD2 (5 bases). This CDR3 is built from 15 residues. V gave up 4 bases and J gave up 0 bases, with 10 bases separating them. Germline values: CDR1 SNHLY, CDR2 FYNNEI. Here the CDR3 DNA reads TGTGCCAGCAGTGCGGGGAGTAGCTCCTACAATGAGCAGTTCTTC. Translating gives CASSAGSSSYNEQFF.

The CDR3 DNA is TGTGCCTGGAGTGGCAGGGGGCACAATGAGCAGTTCTTC. It encodes CAWSGRGHNEQFF. This chain connects TRBV30 to TRBJ2-1, with 8 positions matching TRBD1. The J segment lost 5 bases and the V segment lost 1 base, leaving 1 base of the junction unmatched. CDR3 length equals 13 residues. Germline lookup yields CDR1 GTSNPN and CDR2 SVGIG (reference sequence). Full variable domain (outside the CDR3, taken from reference TRBV30 and TRBJ2-1): SQTIHQWPATLVQPVGSPLSLECTVEGTSNPNLYWYRQAAGRGLQLLFYSVGIGQISSEVPQNLSASRPQDRQFILSSKKLLLSDSGFYLCAWSGRGHNEQFFGPGTRLTVL.

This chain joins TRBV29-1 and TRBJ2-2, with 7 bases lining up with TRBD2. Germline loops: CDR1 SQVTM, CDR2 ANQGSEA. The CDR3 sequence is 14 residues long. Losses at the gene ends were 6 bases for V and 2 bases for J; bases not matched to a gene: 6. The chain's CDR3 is CSVGTTINTGELFF. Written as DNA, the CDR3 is TGCAGCGTAGGGACTACGATAAACACCGGGGAGCTGTTTTTT.

CDR3 nucleotides: TGTGCCAGCAGTCTAGCGGGAGTGATTCACGAGCAGTACTTC. Translated: CASSLAGVIHEQYF. V usage is TRBV2 and J usage is TRBJ2-7; 10 bases align to TRBD2. J gave up 5 bases and V 5 bases, and 6 bases lay outside the gene matches. This CDR3 has 14 amino acids. CDR1 is SNHLY and CDR2 is FYNNEI in the germline V gene.

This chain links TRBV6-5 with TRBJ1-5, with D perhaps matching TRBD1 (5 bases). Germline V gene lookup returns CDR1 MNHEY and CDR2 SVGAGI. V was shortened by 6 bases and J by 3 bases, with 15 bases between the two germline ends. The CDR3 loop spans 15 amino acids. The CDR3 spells CASSRLQGPNQPQHF. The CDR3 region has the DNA TGTGCCAGCAGCCGACTCCAGGGTCCCAATCAGCCCCAGCATTTT.

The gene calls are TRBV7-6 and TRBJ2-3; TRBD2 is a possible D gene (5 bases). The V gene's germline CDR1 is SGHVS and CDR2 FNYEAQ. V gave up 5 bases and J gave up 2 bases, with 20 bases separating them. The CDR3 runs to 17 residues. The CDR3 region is CASSPRSGPPSTDTQYF. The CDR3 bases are TGTGCCAGCAGCCCGAGGAGCGGCCCCCCCTCCACAGATACGCAGTATTTT.

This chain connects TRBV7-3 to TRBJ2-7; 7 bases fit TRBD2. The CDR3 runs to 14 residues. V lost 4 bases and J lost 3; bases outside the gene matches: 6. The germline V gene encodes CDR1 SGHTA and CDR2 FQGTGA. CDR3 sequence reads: CASSSSGGIYEQYF. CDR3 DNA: TGTGCCAGCAGCTCATCGGGGGGAATCTACGAGCAGTACTTC.

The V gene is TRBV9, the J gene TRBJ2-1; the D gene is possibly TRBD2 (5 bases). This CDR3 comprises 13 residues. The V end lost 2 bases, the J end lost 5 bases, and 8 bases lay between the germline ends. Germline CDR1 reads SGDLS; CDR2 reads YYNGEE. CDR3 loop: CASSVRLNNEQFF. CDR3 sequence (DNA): TGTGCCAGCAGCGTCAGACTAAACAATGAGCAGTTCTTC.

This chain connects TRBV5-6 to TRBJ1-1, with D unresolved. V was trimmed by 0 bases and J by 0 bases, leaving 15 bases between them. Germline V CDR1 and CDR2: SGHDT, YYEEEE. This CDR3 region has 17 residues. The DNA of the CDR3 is TGTGCCAGCAGCTTGGGTCCCCCCGGTGTTATGAACACTGAAGCTTTCTTT. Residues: CASSLGPPGVMNTEAFF.

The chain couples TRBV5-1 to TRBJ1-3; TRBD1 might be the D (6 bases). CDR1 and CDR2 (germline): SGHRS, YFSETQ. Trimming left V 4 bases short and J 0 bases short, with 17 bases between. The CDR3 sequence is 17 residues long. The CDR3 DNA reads TGCGCCAGCAGCAGAATTCCGGGACAAGGCTCTGGAAACACCATATATTTT. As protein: CASSRIPGQGSGNTIYF.

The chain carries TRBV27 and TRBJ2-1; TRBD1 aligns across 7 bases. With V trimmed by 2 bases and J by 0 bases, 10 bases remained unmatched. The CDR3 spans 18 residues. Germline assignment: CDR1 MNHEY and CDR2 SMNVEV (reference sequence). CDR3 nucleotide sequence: TGTGCCAGCAGTTTAACCAATTCAGGGGGTCGCTCCTACAATGAGCAGTTCTTC. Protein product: CASSLTNSGGRSYNEQFF.

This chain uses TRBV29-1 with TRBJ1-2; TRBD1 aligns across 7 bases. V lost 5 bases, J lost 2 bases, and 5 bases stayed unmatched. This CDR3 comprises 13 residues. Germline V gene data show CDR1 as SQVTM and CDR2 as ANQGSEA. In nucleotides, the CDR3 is TGCAGCGTTCCCCGACAGGGAAACTATGGCTACACCTTC. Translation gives CSVPRQGNYGYTF.